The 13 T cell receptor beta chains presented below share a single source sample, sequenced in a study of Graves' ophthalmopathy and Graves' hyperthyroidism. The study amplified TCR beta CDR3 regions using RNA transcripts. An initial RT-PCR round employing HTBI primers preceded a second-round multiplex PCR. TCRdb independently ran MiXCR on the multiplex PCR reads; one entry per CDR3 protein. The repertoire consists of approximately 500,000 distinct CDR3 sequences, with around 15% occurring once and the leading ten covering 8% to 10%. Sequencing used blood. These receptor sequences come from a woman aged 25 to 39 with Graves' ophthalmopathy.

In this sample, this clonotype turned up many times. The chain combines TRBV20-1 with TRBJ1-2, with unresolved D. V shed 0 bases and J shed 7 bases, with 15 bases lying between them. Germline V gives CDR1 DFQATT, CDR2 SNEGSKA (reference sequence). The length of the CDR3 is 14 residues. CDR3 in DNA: TGCAGTGCTAGAGATGAGAACAACATGGGTGGCTACACCTTC. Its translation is CSARDENNMGGYTF.

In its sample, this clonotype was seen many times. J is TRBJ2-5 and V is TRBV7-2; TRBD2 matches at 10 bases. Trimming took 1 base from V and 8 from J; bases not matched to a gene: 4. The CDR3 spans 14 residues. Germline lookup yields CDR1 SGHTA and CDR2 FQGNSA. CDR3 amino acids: CASSLVPSGSTQYF. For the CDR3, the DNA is TGTGCCAGCAGCTTAGTGCCTAGCGGGAGCACCCAGTACTTC. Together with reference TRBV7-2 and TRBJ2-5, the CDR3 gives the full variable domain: GAGVSQSPSNKVTEKGKDVELRCDPISGHTALYWYRQSLGQGLEFLIYFQGNSAPDKSGLPSDRFSAERTGGSVSTLTIQRTQQEDSAVYLCASSLVPSGSTQYFGPGTRLLVL.

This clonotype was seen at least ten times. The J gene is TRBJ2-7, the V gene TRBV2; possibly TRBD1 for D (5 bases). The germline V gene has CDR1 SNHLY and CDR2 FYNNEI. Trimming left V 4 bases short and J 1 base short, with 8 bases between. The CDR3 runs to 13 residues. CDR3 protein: CASSVQASYEQYF. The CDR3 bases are TGTGCCAGCAGTGTACAGGCTTCCTACGAGCAGTACTTC.

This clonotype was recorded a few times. DNA of the CDR3: TGTGCCAGCTTGGGGGGCGAGGAGAACACTGAAGCTTTCTTT. This codes for CASLGGEENTEAFF. The rearrangement joins TRBV13 to TRBJ1-1; TRBD1 might be the D (6 bases). CDR1 is PRHDT, CDR2 FYEKMQ, per germline (reference sequence). The CDR3 has 14 residues. V was cut by 8 bases and J by 1 base, with 14 bases left in between.

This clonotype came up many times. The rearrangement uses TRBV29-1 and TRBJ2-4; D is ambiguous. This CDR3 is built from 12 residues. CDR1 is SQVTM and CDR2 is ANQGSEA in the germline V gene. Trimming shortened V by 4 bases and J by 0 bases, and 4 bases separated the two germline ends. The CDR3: CSVVLAKNIQYF. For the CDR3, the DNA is TGCAGCGTTGTACTAGCCAAAAACATTCAGTACTTC.

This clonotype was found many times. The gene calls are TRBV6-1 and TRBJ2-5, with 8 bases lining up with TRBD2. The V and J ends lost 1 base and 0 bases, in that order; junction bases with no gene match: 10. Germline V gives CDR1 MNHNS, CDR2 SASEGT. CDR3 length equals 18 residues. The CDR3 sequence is CASSEGRGLAGYQETQYF. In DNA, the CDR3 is TGTGCCAGCAGTGAAGGTCGCGGGTTAGCGGGGTACCAAGAGACCCAGTACTTC.

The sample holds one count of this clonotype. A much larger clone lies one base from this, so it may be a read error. CDR3 bases: TGTGCCAGCAGGCCGACTAATTTGGGCACCGGGGAGCTGTTTTTT. Amino acid sequence: CASRPTNLGTGELFF. The rearrangement joins TRBV2 to TRBJ2-2, with D tentatively TRBD2 (5 bases). Germline lookup yields CDR1 SNHLY and CDR2 FYNNEI. Trimming took off 6 bases at V and 4 bases at J, with 15 bases between the two ends. CDR3 size: 15 residues.

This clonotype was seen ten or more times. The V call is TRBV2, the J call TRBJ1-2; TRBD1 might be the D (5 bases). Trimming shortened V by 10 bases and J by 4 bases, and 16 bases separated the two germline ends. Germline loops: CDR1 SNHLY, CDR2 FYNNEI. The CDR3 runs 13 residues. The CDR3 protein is CATNEGRVYGYTF. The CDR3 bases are TGTGCCACCAACGAGGGGCGCGTCTATGGCTACACCTTC.

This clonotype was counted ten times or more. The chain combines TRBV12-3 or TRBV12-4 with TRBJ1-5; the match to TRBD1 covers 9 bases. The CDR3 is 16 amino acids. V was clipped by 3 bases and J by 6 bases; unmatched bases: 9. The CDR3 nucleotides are TGTGCCAGCAGTTTCCGCGGGACAGGGATGGGTCAGCCCCAGCATTTT. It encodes CASSFRGTGMGQPQHF.

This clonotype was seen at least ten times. The CDR3 sequence: CASSEGVAHGYTF. CDR3 coding DNA: TGTGCCAGCAGTGAAGGGGTTGCGCATGGCTACACCTTC. This chain joins TRBV6-1 and TRBJ1-2; D is uncertain. The V gene's germline CDR1 is MNHNS and CDR2 SASEGT. The CDR3 has 13 amino acids. V lost 1 base to trimming and J lost 6 bases, with 9 bases between them.

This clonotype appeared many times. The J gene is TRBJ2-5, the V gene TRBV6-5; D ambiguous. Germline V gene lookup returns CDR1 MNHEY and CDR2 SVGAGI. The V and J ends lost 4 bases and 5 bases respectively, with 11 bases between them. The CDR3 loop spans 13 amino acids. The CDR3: CASSFTSVETQYF. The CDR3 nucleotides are TGTGCCAGCAGTTTTACTTCGGTCGAGACCCAGTACTTC.

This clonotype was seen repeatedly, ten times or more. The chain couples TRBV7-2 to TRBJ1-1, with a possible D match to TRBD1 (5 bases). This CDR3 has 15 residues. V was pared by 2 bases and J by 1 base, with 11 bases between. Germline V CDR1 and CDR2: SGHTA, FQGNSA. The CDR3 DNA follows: TGTGCCAGCAGCTTACGCGGGGCCAGGAACACTGAAGCTTTCTTT. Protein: CASSLRGARNTEAFF. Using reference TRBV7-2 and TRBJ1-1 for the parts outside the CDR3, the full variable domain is GAGVSQSPSNKVTEKGKDVELRCDPISGHTALYWYRQSLGQGLEFLIYFQGNSAPDKSGLPSDRFSAERTGGSVSTLTIQRTQQEDSAVYLCASSLRGARNTEAFFGQGTRLTVV.

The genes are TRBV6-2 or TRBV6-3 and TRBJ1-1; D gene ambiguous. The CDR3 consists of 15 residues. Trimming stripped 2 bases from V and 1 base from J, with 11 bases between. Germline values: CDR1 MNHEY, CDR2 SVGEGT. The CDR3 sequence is CASSYTRRGNTEAFF. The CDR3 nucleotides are TGTGCCAGCAGTTACACGCGCCGGGGGAACACTGAAGCTTTCTTT.